A selection of T cell receptor delta chains follows, all from one sample in a study of Vδ1+ human thymocytes. TCRdb re-called the multiplex PCR reads using CATT. The sample yields about 58,000 delta-chain clones, over 13% seen once. The specimen sequenced was Vdelta1+ gamma-delta thymocytes from the thymus. These receptors originate from a girl in the first two years of life who had congenital heart surgery. CDR3s leave out the opening cysteine and the closing phenylalanine or tryptophan.

J gene	V gene	CDR3 protein
TRDJ1	TRDV1	ALGARGYGRSGDKLI
TRDJ1	TRDV1	ALGDPCPTMYWGPKYTDKLI
TRDJ1	TRDV1	ALGGYKALGDTKDKLI
TRDJ1	TRDV1	ALGELPSWGISEPI
TRDJ1	TRDV1	ALGELDLPTVLGGSTDKLI
TRDJ1	TRDV2	ACDTGPAPILRNWGIRQYTDKLI
TRDJ1	TRDV1	ALGATGRIPTRGMPGAPLTDKLI
TRDJ1	TRDV1	ALGEPTTLPCCTGGPPAHTDKLI
TRDJ2	TRDV1	ALGARPSYYWGGRGAAQLF
TRDJ1	TRDV1	ALGEPPVLGLWGIRKLI
TRDJ1	TRDV1	ALGEPPLSLREGGLTKYTDKLI
TRDJ1	TRDV1	ALGELATLGGGSTPNTDKLI
TRDJ1	TRDV1	ALGGIPASYWGIRKYTDKLI
TRDJ1	TRDV1	ALGDHIRLAGDTGDKLI
TRDJ2	TRDV1	ALSPLSAPNAAQLF
TRDJ1	TRDV3	ASSLPTVGDTGDYKLI
TRDJ1	TRDV1	ALGGFPIPWGRKLI
TRDJ1	TRDV1	ALGFDLRVWGYTDKLI
TRDJ1	TRDV1	ALGENTWGIRDGTDKLI
TRDJ1	TRAV29/DV5	AASRGILSYGEYTDKLI